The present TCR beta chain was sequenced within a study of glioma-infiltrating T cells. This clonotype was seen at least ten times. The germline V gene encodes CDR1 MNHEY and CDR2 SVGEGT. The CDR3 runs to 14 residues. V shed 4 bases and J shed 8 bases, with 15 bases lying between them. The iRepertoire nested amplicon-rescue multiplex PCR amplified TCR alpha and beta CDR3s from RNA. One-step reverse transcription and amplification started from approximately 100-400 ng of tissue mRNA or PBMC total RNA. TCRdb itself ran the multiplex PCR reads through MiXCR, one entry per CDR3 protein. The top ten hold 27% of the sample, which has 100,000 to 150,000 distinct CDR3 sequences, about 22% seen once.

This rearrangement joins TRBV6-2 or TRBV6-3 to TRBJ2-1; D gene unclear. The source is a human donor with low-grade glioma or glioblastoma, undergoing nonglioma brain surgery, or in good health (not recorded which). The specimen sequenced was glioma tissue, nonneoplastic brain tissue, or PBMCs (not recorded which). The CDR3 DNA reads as TGTGCCAGCAGTTTCCGCTACAGTCTAGATGAGCAGTTCTTC. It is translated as CASSFRYSLDEQFF.